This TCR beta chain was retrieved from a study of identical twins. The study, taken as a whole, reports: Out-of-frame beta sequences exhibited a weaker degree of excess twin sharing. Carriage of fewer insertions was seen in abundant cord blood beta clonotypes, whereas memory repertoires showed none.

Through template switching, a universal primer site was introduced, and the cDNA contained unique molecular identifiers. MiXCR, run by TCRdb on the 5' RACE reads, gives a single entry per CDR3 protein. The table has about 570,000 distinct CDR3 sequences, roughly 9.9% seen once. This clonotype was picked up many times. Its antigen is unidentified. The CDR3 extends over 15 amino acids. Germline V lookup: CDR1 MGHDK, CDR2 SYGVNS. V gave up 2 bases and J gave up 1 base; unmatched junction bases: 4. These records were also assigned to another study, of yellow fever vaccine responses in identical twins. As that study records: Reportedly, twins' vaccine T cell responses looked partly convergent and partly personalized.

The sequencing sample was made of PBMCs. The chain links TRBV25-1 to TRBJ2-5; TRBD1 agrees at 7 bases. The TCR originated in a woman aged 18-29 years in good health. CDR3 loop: CASSERDSGQETQYF. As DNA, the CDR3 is TGTGCCAGCAGTGAAAGGGACAGCGGCCAAGAGACCCAGTACTTC.